The 11 T cell receptor beta chains below were found in one sample sequenced in a study of cytomegalovirus exposure and HLA in healthy donors (TCRdb year 2017). Library generation was performed with the immunoSEQ multiplex PCR assay. A mixture of 60 forward primers for TCR Vbeta segments and 13 reverse primers for TCR Jbeta segments was used in the multiplex PCR. Not all clones reach the TCRdb copy of this immuneACCESS table, which keeps in-frame sequences only. Checked studies attribute under half of the gap to unresolved V genes and leave the rest unexplained. The table for this sample lists roughly 240,000 clones; about 81% of them were counted only once. Around 5% of the sample lies in the top ten. Sequencing used PBMCs. These TCRs come from a woman in her forties in good health and CMV-seropositive.

The chain has TRBV29-1 and TRBJ2-7, with D possibly TRBD2 on 6 matching bases. V was clipped by 4 bases and J by 7 bases, with 11 bases between them. CDR1 is SQVTM, CDR2 ANQGSEA, per germline. The CDR3 sequence is 11 residues long. The CDR3 DNA reads TGCAGCGTTGCCCAGGGAGGAGAGCAGTACTTC. This encodes CSVAQGGEQYF.

The chain carries TRBV9 and TRBJ2-3; tentatively, D is TRBD1 (6 bases). V lost 5 bases to trimming and J lost 1 base, with 8 bases between them. This CDR3 comprises 13 residues. The germline gives CDR1 SGDLS, CDR2 YYNGEE. In nucleotides, the CDR3 is TGTGCCAGCAGAGGGGGAGGCACAGATACGCAGTATTTT. As protein: CASRGGGTDTQYF.

This clone was recorded once. The gene calls are TRBV6-1 and TRBJ2-2; D is possibly TRBD2 (6 bases). The CDR3 spans 14 residues. V was cut by 6 bases and J by 6 bases, with 14 bases left in between. Germline V gene lookup returns CDR1 MNHNS and CDR2 SASEGT. CDR3 in amino acids: CASSLEGMSGELFF. The DNA for the CDR3 is TGTGCCAGCAGCCTGGAGGGTATGTCCGGGGAGCTGTTTTTT.

The chain employs TRBV27 and TRBJ1-1, with D unclear. The germline V and J ends were trimmed by 3 bases and 5 bases, with 10 bases remaining between them. Germline-derived CDR1 and CDR2 are MNHEY and SMNVEV (reference sequence). This CDR3 has 13 amino acids. The CDR3 spells CASSFGGSTEAFF. In DNA form, the CDR3 reads TGTGCCAGCAGTTTTGGAGGGAGTACTGAAGCTTTCTTT.

V gene TRBV6-4 combines with J gene TRBJ1-5; TRBD1 agrees at 7 bases. The CDR3 extends over 13 amino acids. CDR1 MRHNA and CDR2 SNTAGT come from the germline V gene. J was trimmed by 11 bases and V by 2 bases; bases with no gene match: 6. The DNA of the CDR3 is TGTGCCAGCAGTGACGGCACAGGGGAGGCCCAGCATTTT. This codes for CASSDGTGEAQHF.

CDR3 in DNA: TGTGCCAGCAGGCGGACTAGCGGGGGGGCCGGGCCCTACGAGCAGTACTTC. Protein: CASRRTSGGAGPYEQYF. The chain combines TRBV28 with TRBJ2-7; 15 bases line up with TRBD2. Unmatched junction bases numbered 8, after V lost 6 bases and J lost 2 bases. CDR1 is MDHEN, CDR2 SYDVKM, per germline. The CDR3 contains 17 residues.

There are a few counts of this clone. The J gene is TRBJ1-5, the V gene TRBV19; TRBD1 might be the D (5 bases). The CDR3 is made up of 13 amino acids. Germline lookup yields CDR1 LNHDA and CDR2 SQIVND (reference sequence). V was trimmed by 8 bases and J by 6 bases, leaving 14 bases between them. Here the CDR3 DNA reads TGTGCCAGTGGGGGGGTTATGGGTCAGCCCCAGCATTTT. Protein: CASGGVMGQPQHF.

Details on this clone: Different DNA sequences within this sample yield the same CDR3. This rearrangement joins TRBV30 to TRBJ2-7; 10 bases are shared with TRBD2. With 2 bases clipped from V and 5 bases from J, the junction kept 6 bases outside the gene matches. The CDR3 covers 14 residues. Germline V gene lookup returns CDR1 GTSNPN and CDR2 SVGIG (reference sequence). The chain's CDR3 is CAWSRGTSAHEQYF. Written as DNA, the CDR3 is TGTGCCTGGAGTCGCGGGACTAGCGCCCACGAGCAGTACTTC.

This clone was seen once. The rearrangement links TRBV7-2 to TRBJ1-5; 9 bases are shared with TRBD1. Germline V gene lookup returns CDR1 SGHTA and CDR2 FQGNSA. The CDR3 loop spans 15 amino acids. The V gene end was trimmed by 5 bases and the J gene end by 6 bases; junction bases not matched to a gene: 8. CDR3 sequence: CASSPRQGEGQPQHF. The CDR3 DNA is TGTGCCAGCAGCCCCAGACAGGGGGAGGGTCAGCCCCAGCATTTT. Full variable domain (outside the CDR3, taken from reference TRBV7-2 and TRBJ1-5): GAGVSQSPSNKVTEKGKDVELRCDPISGHTALYWYRQSLGQGLEFLIYFQGNSAPDKSGLPSDRFSAERTGGSVSTLTIQRTQQEDSAVYLCASSPRQGEGQPQHFGDGTRLSIL.

The chain has TRBV7-3 and TRBJ1-1; D possibly corresponds to TRBD1 (5 bases). Trimming removed 4 bases at V and 4 bases at J, with 16 bases between. The CDR3 consists of 15 residues. Germline values: CDR1 SGHTA, CDR2 FQGTGA. The CDR3 DNA sequence: TGTGCCAGCAGCTCCACCCCAGGGATTGGCACTGAAGCTTTCTTT. This sequence encodes CASSSTPGIGTEAFF.

This chain joins TRBV5-1 and TRBJ1-2, with a weak D call TRBD1 (5 bases). V lost 5 bases and J 0 bases, leaving 20 bases between the germline ends. CDR3 size: 17 residues. Germline V lookup: CDR1 SGHRS, CDR2 YFSETQ. The CDR3 nucleotides are TGCGCCAGCAGACCGCGGACATCGAAGGTGGCTAACTATGGCTACACCTTC. Its protein product is CASRPRTSKVANYGYTF.